This TCR beta chain was sequenced during a study of blood T cell repertoires in COVID-19. Looking at the study overall: T cells, B-cell-depleted T cells, or PBMCs supplied cDNA or gDNA.

Seattle patients were enrolled while actively infected and followed longitudinally. Per the original data handling: Amplification of reference gene primers provided the estimated nucleated cell counts. TCRdb's table, derived via immunoSEQ multiplex PCR, lists solely in-frame clones and lacks some. From that table come the V and J calls and clone size; the DNA was used to work out D and trimming. In the table there are 260,000 or so clones, around 81% of which are singletons. J gave up 10 bases and V 3 bases, and 11 bases lay outside the gene matches. This CDR3 comprises 16 residues. Per germline, CDR1 KGHSH and CDR2 LQKENI.

V usage is TRBV18 and J usage is TRBJ1-6, with 8 bases matching TRBD1. Sequenced sample: peripheral blood. This clonotype originated in a woman older than 75 with COVID-19, enrolled during active disease. In nucleotides, the CDR3 is TGTGCCAGCTCACCTAAAACACAGGGGACAGGATCACCCCTCCACTTT. Amino acid sequence: CASSPKTQGTGSPLHF.